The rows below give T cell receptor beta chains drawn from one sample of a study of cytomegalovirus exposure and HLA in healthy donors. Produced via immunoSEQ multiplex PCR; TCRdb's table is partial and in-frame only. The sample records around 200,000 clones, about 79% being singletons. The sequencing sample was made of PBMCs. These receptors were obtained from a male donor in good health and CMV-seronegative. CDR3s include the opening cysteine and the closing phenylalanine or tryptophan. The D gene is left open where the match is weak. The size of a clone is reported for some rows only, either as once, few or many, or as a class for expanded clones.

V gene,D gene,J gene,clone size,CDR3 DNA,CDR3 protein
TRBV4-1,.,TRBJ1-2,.,TGCGCCAGCAGCCAAGAACTTAACTATGGCTACACCTTC,CASSQELNYGYTF
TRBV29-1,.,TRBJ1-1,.,TGCAGCGTTGGTGGACATCGGAACACTGAAGCTTTCTTT,CSVGGHRNTEAFF
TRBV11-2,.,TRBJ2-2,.,TGTGCCAGCAGCTTATCCCAGGCCTCGAACACCGGGGAGCTGTTTTTT,CASSLSQASNTGELFF
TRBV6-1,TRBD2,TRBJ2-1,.,TGTGCCAGCAGTGCTCTAGCGGGCCGCTCCTACAATGAGCAGTTCTTC,CASSALAGRSYNEQFF
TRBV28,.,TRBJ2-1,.,TGTGCCAGCAGTTTCTGGCGGGCGGGCGGGAATGAGCAGTTCTTC,CASSFWRAGGNEQFF
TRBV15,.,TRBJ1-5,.,TGTGCCACCAGCAGGGGCCCCGTTCAGCCCCAGCATTTT,CATSRGPVQPQHF
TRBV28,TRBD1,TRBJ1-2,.,TGTGCCAGCAGTCTTCAGGGACAGGGCTATGGCTACACCTTC,CASSLQGQGYGYTF
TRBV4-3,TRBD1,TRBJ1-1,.,TGCGCCAGCAGCCAATGGTCAGTAACAGGGGGTTTGGCTTTCTTT,CASSQWSVTGGLAFF
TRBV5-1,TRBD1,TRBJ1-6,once,TGCGCCAGCAGCTCTCCTACAGGGGTGTTCAATTCACCCCTCCACTTT,CASSSPTGVFNSPLHF
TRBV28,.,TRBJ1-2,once,TGTGCCAGCAGTTTCTCAGGGGTATTAACGGGCTACACCTTC,CASSFSGVLTGYTF